This T cell receptor (beta chain) was recorded in a study of T-cell reconstitution after alpha-beta-depleted transplantation in children (dated by TCRdb to 2016 to 2017). General notes on the study: The study quantitatively tracked T-cell immune reconstitution after TCRalphabeta/CD19-depleted allogeneic hematopoietic cell transplantation in children using TCR repertoire profiling.

The CDR1 and CDR2 encoded by the germline V gene are SQVTM and ANQGSEA. The V and J ends are trimmed by 8 bases and 5 bases, leaving 9 bases between them. There are 10 amino acids in the CDR3, from cysteine to phenylalanine inclusive. Just the 30-base CDR3 DNA is kept, in frame starting at base 1. Receptor libraries were prepared by PCR. TCRdb shows the sequencer as Illumina HiSeq 2500. Molecular barcoding was employed in the preparation of TCR libraries, with unique molecular identifiers being used to normalize TCRbeta repertoire quantification. TCRdb redid the processing of the public reads, applying fastp at Q25 and MiXCR, and retained in-frame beta chains. CDR3 protein duplicates are merged, each entry listing the most common genes and DNA. This sample is represented by roughly 590,000 distinct CDR3 sequences; approximately 16% of them were singletons. 1.1% of the sample goes to the ten largest clones.

Of note for this clonotype: It has no known antigen specificity. Just one base apart from a much larger clone, this may be a read error.

The sample here was PBMCs from the stem cell graft donor, taken from the stem cell graft. The rearranged segments are TRBV29-1 and TRBJ2-5, with no reliable assignment of the D segment. This TCR derives from a human donor who donated a stem cell graft to a child with acute myeloid leukemia. The DNA sequence follows: TGCAGCTTTGCGATTGAGACCCAGTACTTC. It translates to CSFAIETQYF.